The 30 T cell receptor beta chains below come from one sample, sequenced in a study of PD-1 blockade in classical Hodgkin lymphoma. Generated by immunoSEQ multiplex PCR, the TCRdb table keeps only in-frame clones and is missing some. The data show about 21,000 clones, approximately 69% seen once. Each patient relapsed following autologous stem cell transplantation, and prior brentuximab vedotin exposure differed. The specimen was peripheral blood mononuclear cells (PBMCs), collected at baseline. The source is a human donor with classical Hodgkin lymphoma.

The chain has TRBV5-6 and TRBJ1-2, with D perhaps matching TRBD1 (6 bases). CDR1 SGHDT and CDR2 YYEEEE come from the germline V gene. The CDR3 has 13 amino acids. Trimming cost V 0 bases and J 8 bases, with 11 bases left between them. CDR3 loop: CASSLDRARGYTF. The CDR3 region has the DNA TGTGCCAGCAGCTTGGACAGGGCTAGGGGCTACACCTTC.

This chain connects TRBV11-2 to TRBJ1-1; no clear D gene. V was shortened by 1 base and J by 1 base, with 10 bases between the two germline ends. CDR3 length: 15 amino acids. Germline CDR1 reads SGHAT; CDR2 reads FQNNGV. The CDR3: CASSLVRGKNTEAFF. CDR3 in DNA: TGTGCCAGCAGCTTAGTTAGAGGAAAGAACACTGAAGCTTTCTTT.

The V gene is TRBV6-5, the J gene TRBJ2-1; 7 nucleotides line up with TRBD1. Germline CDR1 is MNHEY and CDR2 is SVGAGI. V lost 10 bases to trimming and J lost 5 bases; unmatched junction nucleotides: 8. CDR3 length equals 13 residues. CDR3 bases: TGTGCCACGATAAGGGGGCCGAACAATGAGCAGTTCTTC. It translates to CATIRGPNNEQFF.

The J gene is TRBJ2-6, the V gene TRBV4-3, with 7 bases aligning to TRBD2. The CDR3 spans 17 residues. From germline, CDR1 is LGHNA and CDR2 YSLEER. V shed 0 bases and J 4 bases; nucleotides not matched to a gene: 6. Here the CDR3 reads CASSQDREVTGANVLTF. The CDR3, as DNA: TGCGCCAGCAGCCAAGATCGGGAGGTGACCGGGGCCAACGTCCTGACTTTC.

The CDR3 nucleotides read TGCGCCAGCAGCTTGGGGACTAGCGATCGAGAGACCCAGTACTTC. It encodes CASSLGTSDRETQYF. This sequence joins TRBV5-1 and TRBJ2-5; TRBD2 aligns across 9 bases. This CDR3 region has 15 residues. Trimming took 0 bases from V and 4 from J; bases not matched to a gene: 4. From germline, CDR1 is SGHRS and CDR2 YFSETQ.

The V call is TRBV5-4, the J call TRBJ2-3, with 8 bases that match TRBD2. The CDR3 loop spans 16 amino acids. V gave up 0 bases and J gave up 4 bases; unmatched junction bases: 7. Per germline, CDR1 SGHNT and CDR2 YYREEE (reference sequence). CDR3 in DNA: TGTGCCAGCAGCTTGGCTGGGACTAGTTTTGCAGATACGCAGTATTTT. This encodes CASSLAGTSFADTQYF.

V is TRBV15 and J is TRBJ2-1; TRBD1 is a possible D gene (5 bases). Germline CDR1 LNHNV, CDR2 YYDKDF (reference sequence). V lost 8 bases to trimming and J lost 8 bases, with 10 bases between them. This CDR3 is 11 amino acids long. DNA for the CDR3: TGTGCCACCCTTGGGGCCTATGAGCAGTTCTTC. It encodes CATLGAYEQFF.

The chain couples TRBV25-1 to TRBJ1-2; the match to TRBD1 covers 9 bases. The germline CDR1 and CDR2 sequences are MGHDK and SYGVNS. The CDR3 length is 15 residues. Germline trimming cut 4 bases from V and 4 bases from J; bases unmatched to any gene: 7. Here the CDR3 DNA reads TGTGCCAGCAGTGCTTGGACAGGGGAGGTCTATGGCTACACCTTC. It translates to CASSAWTGEVYGYTF.

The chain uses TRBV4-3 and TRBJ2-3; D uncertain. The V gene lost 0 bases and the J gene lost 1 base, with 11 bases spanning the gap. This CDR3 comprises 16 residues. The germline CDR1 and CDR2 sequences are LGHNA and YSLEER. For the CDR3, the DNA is TGCGCCAGCAGCCAAGATAGTGGTCAGGGCACAGATACGCAGTATTTT. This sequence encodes CASSQDSGQGTDTQYF.

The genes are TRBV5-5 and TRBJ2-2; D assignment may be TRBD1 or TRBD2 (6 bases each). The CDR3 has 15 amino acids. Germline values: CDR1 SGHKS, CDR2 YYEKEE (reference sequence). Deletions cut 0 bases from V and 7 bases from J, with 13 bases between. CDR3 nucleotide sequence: TGTGCCAGCAGCTTGGAACAGGGAGGCCACGGGGAGCTGTTTTTT. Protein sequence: CASSLEQGGHGELFF.

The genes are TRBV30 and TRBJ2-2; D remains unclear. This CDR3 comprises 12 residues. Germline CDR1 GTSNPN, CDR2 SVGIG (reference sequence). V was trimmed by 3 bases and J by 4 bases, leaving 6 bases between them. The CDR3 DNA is TGTGCCTGGAGCGAGAGCACCGGGGAGCTGTTTTTT. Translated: CAWSESTGELFF.

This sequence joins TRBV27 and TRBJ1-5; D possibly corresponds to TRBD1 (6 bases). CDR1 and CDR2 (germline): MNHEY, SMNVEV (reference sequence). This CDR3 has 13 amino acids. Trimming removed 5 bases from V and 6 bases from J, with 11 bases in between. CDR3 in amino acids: CASSNLQGQPQHF. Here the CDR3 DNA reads TGTGCCAGCAGTAACTTACAGGGTCAGCCCCAGCATTTT.

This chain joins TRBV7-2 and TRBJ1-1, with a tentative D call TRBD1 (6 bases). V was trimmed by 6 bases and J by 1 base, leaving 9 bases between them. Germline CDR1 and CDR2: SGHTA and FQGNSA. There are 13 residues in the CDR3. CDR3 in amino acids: CASSGQTNTEAFF. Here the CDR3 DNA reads TGTGCCAGCAGTGGACAGACGAACACTGAAGCTTTCTTT.

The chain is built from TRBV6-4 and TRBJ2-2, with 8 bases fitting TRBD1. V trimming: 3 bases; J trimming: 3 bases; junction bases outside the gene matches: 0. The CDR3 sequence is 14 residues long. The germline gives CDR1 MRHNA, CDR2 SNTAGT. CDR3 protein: CASSEGQDTGELFF. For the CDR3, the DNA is TGTGCCAGCAGTGAGGGACAGGACACCGGGGAGCTGTTTTTT.

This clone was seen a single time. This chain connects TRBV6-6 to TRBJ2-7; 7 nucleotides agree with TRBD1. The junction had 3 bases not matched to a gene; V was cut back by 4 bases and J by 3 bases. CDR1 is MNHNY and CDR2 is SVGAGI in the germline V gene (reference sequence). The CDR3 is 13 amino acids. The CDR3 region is CASSSGQDYEQYF. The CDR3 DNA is TGTGCCAGCAGTTCTGGACAGGACTACGAGCAGTACTTC.

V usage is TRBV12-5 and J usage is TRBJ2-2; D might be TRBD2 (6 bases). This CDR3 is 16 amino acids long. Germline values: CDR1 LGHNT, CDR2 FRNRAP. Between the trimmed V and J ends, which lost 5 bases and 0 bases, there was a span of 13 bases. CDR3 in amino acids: CASGIPGDSNTGELFF. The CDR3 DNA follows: TGTGCTAGTGGTATCCCGGGGGACTCGAACACCGGGGAGCTGTTTTTT. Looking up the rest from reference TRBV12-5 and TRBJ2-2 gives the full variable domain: DARVTQTPRHKVTEMGQEVTMRCQPILGHNTVFWYRQTMMQGLELLAYFRNRAPLDDSGMPKDRFSAEMPDATLATLKIQPSEPRDSAVYFCASGIPGDSNTGELFFGEGSRLTVL.

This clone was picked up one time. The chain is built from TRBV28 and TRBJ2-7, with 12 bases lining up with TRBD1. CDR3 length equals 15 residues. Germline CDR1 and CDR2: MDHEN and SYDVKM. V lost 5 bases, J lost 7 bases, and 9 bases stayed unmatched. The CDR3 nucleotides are TGTGCCAGCAGTCCACGGGGACAGGGGGCGGTGGAGCAGTACTTC. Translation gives CASSPRGQGAVEQYF.

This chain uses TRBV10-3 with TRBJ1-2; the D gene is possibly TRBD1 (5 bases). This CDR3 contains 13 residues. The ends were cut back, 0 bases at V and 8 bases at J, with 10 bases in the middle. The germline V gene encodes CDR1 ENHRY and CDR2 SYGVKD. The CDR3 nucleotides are TGTGCCATCAGTGAGTCGATAGGGGTGGGCTACACCTTC. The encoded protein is CAISESIGVGYTF.

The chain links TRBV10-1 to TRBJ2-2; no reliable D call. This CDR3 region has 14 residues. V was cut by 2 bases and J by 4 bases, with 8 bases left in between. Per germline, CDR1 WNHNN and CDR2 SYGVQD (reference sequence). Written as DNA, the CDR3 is TGCGCCAGCAGTGAGACCGACCCCACCGGGGAGCTGTTTTTT. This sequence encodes CASSETDPTGELFF.

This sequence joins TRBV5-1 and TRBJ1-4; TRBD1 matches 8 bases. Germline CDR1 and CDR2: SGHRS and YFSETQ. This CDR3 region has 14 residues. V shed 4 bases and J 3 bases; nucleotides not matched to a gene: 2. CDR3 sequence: CASSQQGANEKLFF. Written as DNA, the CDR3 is TGCGCCAGCAGCCAACAGGGGGCTAATGAAAAACTGTTTTTT.

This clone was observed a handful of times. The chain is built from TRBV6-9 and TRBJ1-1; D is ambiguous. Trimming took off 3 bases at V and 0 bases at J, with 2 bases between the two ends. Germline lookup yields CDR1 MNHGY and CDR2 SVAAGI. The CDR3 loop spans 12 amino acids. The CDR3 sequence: CASSYMNTEAFF. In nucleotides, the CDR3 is TGTGCCAGCAGTTACATGAACACTGAAGCTTTCTTT.

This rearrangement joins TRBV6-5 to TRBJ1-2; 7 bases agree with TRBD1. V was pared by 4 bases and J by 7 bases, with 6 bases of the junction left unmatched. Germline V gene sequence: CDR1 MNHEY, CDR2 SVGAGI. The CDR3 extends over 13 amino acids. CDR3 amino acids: CASSLLQGIGYTF. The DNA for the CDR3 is TGTGCCAGCAGTTTATTACAGGGGATTGGCTACACCTTC.

The DNA for the CDR3 is TGTGCCAGCAGTACCCCGACTAGCGGACAAAACACCGGGGAGCTGTTTTTT. Protein sequence: CASSTPTSGQNTGELFF. The chain carries TRBV27 and TRBJ2-2; 9 positions agree with TRBD2. Trimming removed 5 bases from V and 2 bases from J; junction bases left unmatched: 9. Germline lookup yields CDR1 MNHEY and CDR2 SMNVEV (reference sequence). The CDR3 has 17 residues.

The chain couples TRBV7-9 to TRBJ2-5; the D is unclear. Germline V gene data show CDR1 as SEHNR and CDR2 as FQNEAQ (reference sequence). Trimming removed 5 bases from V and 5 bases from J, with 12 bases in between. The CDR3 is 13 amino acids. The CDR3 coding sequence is TGTGCCAGCAGCCCCCATGGGCGGGAGACCCAGTACTTC. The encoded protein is CASSPHGRETQYF. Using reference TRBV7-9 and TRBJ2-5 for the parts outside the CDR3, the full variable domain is DTGVSQNPRHKITKRGQNVTFRCDPISEHNRLYWYRQTLGQGPEFLTYFQNEAQLEKSRLLSDRFSAERPKGSFSTLEIQRTEQGDSAMYLCASSPHGRETQYFGPGTRLLVL.

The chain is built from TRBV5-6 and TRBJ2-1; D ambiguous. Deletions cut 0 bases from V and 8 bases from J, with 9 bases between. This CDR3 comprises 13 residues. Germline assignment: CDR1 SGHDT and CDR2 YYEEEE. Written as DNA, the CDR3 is TGTGCCAGCAGCTTGGTTGTTTCCCATGAGCAGTTCTTC. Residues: CASSLVVSHEQFF.

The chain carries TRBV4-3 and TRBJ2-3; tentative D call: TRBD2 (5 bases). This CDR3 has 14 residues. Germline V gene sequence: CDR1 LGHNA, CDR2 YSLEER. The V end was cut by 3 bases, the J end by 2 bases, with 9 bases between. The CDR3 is CASSQTTITDTQYF. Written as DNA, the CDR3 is TGCGCCAGCAGCCAGACTACTATCACAGATACGCAGTATTTT.

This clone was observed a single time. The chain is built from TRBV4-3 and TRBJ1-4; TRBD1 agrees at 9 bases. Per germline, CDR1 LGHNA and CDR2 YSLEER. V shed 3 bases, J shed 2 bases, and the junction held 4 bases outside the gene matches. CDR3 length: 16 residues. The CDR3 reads CASSQGQGETNEKLFF. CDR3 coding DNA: TGCGCCAGCAGCCAGGGACAGGGTGAGACTAATGAAAAACTGTTTTTT.

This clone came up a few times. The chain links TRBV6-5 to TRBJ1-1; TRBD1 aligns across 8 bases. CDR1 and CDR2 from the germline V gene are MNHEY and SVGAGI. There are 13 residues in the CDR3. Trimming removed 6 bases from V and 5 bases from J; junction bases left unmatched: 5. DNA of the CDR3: TGTGCCAGCAGCAGGACAGGGTTGACTGAAGCTTTCTTT. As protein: CASSRTGLTEAFF.

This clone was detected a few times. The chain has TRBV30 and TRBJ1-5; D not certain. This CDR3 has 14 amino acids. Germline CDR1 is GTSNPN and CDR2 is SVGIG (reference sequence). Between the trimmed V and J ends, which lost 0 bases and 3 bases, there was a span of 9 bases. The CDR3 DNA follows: TGTGCCTGGAGTGTTGCTAACGCCAATCAGCCCCAGCATTTT. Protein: CAWSVANANQPQHF. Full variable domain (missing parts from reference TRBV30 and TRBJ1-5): SQTIHQWPATLVQPVGSPLSLECTVEGTSNPNLYWYRQAAGRGLQLLFYSVGIGQISSEVPQNLSASRPQDRQFILSSKKLLLSDSGFYLCAWSVANANQPQHFGDGTRLSIL.

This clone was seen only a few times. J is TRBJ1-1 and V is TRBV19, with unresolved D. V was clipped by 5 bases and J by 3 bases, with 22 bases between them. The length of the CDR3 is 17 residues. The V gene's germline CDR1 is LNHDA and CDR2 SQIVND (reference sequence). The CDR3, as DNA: TGTGCCAGTAGTGCCACCCTCGGGCCGGGAAGGGACACTGAAGCTTTCTTT. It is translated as CASSATLGPGRDTEAFF.